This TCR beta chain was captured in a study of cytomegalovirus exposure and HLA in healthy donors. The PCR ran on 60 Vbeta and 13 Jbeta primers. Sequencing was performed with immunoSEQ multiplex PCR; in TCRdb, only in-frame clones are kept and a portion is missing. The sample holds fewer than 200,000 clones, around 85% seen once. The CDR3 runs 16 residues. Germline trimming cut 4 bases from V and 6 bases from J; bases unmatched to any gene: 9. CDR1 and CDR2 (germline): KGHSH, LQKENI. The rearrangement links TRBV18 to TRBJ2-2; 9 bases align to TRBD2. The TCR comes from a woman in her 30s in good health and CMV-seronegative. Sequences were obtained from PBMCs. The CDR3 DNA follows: TGTGCCAGCTCACAGCTAGCGGGGACTCTACCCGGGGAGCTGTTTTTT. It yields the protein CASSQLAGTLPGELFF. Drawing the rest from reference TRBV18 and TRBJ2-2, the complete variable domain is NAGVMQNPRHLVRRRGQEARLRCSPMKGHSHVYWYRQLPEEGLKFMVYLQKENIIDESGMPKERFSAEFPKEGPSILRIQQVVRGDSAAYFCASSQLAGTLPGELFFGEGSRLTVL.